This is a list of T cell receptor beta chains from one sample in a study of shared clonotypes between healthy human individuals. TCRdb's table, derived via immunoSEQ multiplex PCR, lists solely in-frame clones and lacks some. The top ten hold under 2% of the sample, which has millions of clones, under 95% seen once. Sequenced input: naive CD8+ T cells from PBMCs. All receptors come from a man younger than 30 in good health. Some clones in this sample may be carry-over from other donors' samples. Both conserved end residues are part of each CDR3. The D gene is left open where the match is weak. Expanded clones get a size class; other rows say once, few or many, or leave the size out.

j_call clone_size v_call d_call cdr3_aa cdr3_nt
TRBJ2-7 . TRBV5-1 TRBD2 CASSLWVSGRSISGSGTYEQYF TGCGCCAGCAGCCTGTGGGTTAGCGGCCGATCCATTAGCGGGAGCGGTACCTACGAGCAGTACTTC
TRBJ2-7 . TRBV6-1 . CASSVSQGAVYEQYF TGTGCCAGCAGTGTATCCCAGGGAGCGGTTTACGAGCAGTACTTC
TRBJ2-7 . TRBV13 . CASRVHGGPEQYF TGTGCCAGCAGGGTTCATGGGGGCCCCGAGCAGTACTTC
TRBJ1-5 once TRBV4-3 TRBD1 CASSLDREKPQHF TGCGCCAGCAGCCTGGACAGGGAAAAGCCCCAGCATTTT
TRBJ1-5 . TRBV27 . CASSLGLEGNQPQHF TGTGCCAGCAGTTTGGGGCTGGAGGGCAATCAGCCCCAGCATTTT
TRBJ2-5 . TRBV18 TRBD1 CASSRDRGREETQYF TGTGCCAGCTCACGGGACAGGGGGCGCGAAGAGACCCAGTACTTC
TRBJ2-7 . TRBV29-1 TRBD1 CSVGTGWYEQYF TGCAGCGTTGGGACAGGGTGGTACGAGCAGTACTTC
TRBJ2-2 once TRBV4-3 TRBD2 CASSQGVGSGSTGELFF TGCGCCAGCAGCCAAGGAGTGGGGAGCGGGAGCACCGGGGAGCTGTTTTTT
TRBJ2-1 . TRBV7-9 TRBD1 CASSLAGQGGNEQFF TGTGCCAGCAGCTTAGCGGGACAGGGAGGCAATGAGCAGTTCTTC
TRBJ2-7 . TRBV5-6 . CASSFMGGEQYF TGTGCCAGCAGCTTTATGGGGGGCGAGCAGTACTTC
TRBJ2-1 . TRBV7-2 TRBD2 CASSLTGGHNEQFF TGTGCTAGCAGCTTAACGGGAGGCCACAATGAGCAGTTCTTC
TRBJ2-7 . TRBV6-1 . CASIKHQTPSYEQYF TGTGCCAGCATCAAACACCAAACACCCTCCTACGAGCAGTACTTC
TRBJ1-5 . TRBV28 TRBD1 CASSFPGQAYNQPQHF TGTGCCAGCAGTTTCCCCGGACAGGCCTACAATCAGCCCCAGCATTTT
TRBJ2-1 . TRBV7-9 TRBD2 CASSRFLAGVTEQFF TGTGCCAGCAGCCGCTTCCTAGCGGGAGTGACTGAGCAGTTCTTC
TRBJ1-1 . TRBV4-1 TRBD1 CASSQAGTGSKAFF TGCGCCAGCAGCCAAGCCGGGACAGGGAGTAAGGCTTTCTTT
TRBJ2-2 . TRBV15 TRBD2 CATSRQGLAGTGELFF TGTGCCACCAGCAGACAGGGCCTAGCGGGCACCGGGGAGCTGTTTTTT
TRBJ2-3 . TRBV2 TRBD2 CASSEAGGGPYTQYF TGTGCCAGCAGTGAGGCGGGAGGTGGGCCATATACGCAGTATTTT
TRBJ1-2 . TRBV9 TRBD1 CASSVVGTEINYGYTF TGTGCCAGCAGCGTAGTGGGGACAGAAATTAACTATGGCTACACCTTC
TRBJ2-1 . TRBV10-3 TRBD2 CAIRTTSGPYNEQFF TGTGCCATCAGGACGACTAGCGGACCCTACAATGAGCAGTTCTTC
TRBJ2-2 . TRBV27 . CATLPSSGERVGELFF TGTGCCACTCTTCCCAGCTCGGGGGAGAGGGTCGGGGAGCTGTTTTTT
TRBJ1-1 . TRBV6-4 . CASSSNPEGAEAFF TGTGCCAGCAGTTCGAATCCTGAGGGGGCTGAAGCTTTCTTT
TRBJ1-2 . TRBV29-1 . CSVGWPRGGNGYTF TGCAGCGTTGGATGGCCCCGAGGCGGAAATGGCTACACCTTC
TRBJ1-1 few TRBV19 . CACRSEVAETEAFF TGTGCCTGTCGGTCCGAGGTGGCGGAGACTGAAGCTTTCTTT
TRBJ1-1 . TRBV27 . CASSFSVNTEAFF TGTGCCAGCAGTTTCTCAGTGAACACTGAAGCTTTCTTT
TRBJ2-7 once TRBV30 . CAWRGVTYEQYF TGTGCCTGGAGGGGGGTCACCTACGAGCAGTACTTC
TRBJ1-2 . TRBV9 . CASSVSDGNYGYTF TGTGCCAGCAGCGTAAGCGACGGAAACTATGGCTACACCTTC
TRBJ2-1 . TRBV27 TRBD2 CASSYLGTSGRPDYNEQFF TGTGCCAGCAGCTACTTGGGGACTAGCGGGAGGCCAGACTACAATGAGCAGTTCTTC
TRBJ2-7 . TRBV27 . CASSLGGLGGGYEQYF TGTGCCAGCAGTTTGGGGGGGTTGGGGGGCGGCTACGAGCAGTACTTC
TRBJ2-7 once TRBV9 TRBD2 CASSPLSGTTYEQYF TGTGCCAGCAGCCCCCTTAGCGGGACAACCTACGAGCAGTACTTC
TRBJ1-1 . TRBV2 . CASSVMAYNTEAFF TGTGCCAGCAGTGTAATGGCCTATAACACTGAAGCTTTCTTT
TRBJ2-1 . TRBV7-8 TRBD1 CATGTGTYNEQFF TGTGCCACCGGGACAGGGACCTACAATGAGCAGTTCTTC
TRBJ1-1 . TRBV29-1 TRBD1 CSDFRDRNTEAFF TGCAGCGACTTCCGGGACAGGAACACTGAAGCTTTCTTT
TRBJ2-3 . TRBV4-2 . CASSPLVGTQYF TGTGCCAGCAGCCCACTCGTGGGTACGCAGTATTTT
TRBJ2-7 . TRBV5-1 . CASSLSGKEQYF TGCGCCAGCAGCTTGTCAGGGAAGGAGCAGTACTTC
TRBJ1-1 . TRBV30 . CAWVTGTYTEAFF TGTGCCTGGGTGACAGGAACTTATACTGAAGCTTTCTTT
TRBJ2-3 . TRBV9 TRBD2 CASSVGGGYTDTQYF TGTGCCAGCAGCGTAGGCGGGGGATACACAGATACGCAGTATTTT
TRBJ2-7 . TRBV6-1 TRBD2 CASSDRPVVRDYYEQYF TGTGCCAGCAGTGACCGGCCGGTGGTCCGGGACTACTACGAGCAGTACTTC
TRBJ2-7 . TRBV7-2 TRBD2 CASSGRLAAEQYF TGTGCCAGCAGCGGACGACTAGCGGCAGAGCAGTACTTC
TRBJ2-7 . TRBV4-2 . CASSPRLDWGYEQYF TGTGCCAGCAGCCCCCGACTAGACTGGGGATACGAGCAGTACTTC
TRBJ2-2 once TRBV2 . CASIPNTGELFF TGTGCCAGCATCCCAAACACCGGGGAGCTGTTTTTT
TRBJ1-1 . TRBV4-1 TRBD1 CASSQDRRTGNTEAFF TGCGCCAGCAGCCAAGATAGAAGGACAGGGAACACTGAAGCTTTCTTT
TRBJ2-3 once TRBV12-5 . CASGLSLGDTQYF TGTGCTAGTGGTTTGTCACTCGGAGATACGCAGTATTTT
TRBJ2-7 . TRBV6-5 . CASSTVPPYEQYF TGTGCCAGCAGTACAGTTCCCCCTTACGAGCAGTACTTC
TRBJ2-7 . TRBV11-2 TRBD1 CASSLINRGVYEQYF TGTGCCAGCAGCTTAATAAACAGGGGGGTTTACGAGCAGTACTTC
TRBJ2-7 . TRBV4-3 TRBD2 CASSLGLAGVRDEQYF TGCGCCAGCAGCCTCGGACTAGCGGGAGTTAGGGACGAGCAGTACTTC
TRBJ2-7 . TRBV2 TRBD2 CASSVVGTSQREQYF TGTGCCAGCAGTGTCGTAGGGACTAGCCAGCGCGAGCAGTACTTC
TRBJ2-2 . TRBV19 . CASRGELFF TGTGCCAGTAGAGGGGAGCTGTTTTTT
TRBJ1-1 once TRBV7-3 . CASSSVPGNTEAFF TGTGCCAGCAGTTCCGTCCCAGGGAACACTGAAGCTTTCTTT
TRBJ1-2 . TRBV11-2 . CASSSNYGYTF TGTGCCAGCAGCTCAAATTATGGCTACACCTTC